Listed below are T cell receptor beta chains from one sample, sequenced in a study of OX40 agonist ivuxolimab in advanced cancers. The table came from immunoSEQ multiplex PCR; TCRdb's copy has only in-frame clones and leaves some out. The data hold around 100,000 clones, with 86% observed a single time. This material consisted of CD4+ or CD8+ T cells sorted from blood, taken in a trial of the OX40 agonist ivuxolimab. These receptors were taken from an adult with an advanced solid tumor such as melanoma, head and neck, liver or kidney cancer. The CDR3 runs from the conserved cysteine through the conserved F or W. Fields, in order: V gene, clone size, J gene, D gene, CDR3 protein, CDR3 DNA. D genes are given only for firm matches. Clone size is not always given. Where it is, it says once, few, many or a class for expanded clones.

V: TRBV5-4; size: .; J: TRBJ1-4; D: TRBD1; CDR3: CASSGDRSPNEKLFF; DNA: TGTGCCAGCAGCGGGGACAGGTCCCCAAATGAAAAACTGTTTTTT
V: TRBV18; size: few; J: TRBJ1-4; D: TRBD1; CDR3: CASSQAAGQGEKLFF; DNA: TGTGCCAGCTCACAAGCCGCGGGACAGGGTGAAAAACTGTTTTTT
V: TRBV19; size: .; J: TRBJ2-1; D: TRBD2; CDR3: CASKGTSGSVNEQFF; DNA: TGTGCCAGTAAGGGTACTAGCGGGAGTGTAAATGAGCAGTTCTTC
V: TRBV7-2; size: few; J: TRBJ2-5; D: TRBD1; CDR3: CASSLAAQGVKETQYF; DNA: TGTGCCAGCAGCTTAGCCGCCCAGGGGGTGAAGGAGACCCAGTACTTC
V: TRBV6-6; size: few; J: TRBJ1-1; D: .; CDR3: CATRRTGTEAFF; DNA: TGTGCCACCCGGAGGACGGGGACTGAAGCTTTCTTT
V: TRBV5-8; size: .; J: TRBJ2-7; D: .; CDR3: CASRVAGSYEQYF; DNA: TGTGCCAGCAGAGTCGCAGGATCCTACGAGCAGTACTTC
V: TRBV18; size: .; J: TRBJ1-1; D: .; CDR3: CASSRTENTEAFF; DNA: TGTGCCAGCTCACGGACAGAAAACACTGAAGCTTTCTTT
V: TRBV18; size: .; J: TRBJ2-7; D: .; CDR3: CASSAGVSPYEQYF; DNA: TGTGCCAGCTCAGCCGGGGTTAGTCCCTACGAGCAGTACTTC
V: TRBV15; size: once; J: TRBJ1-2; D: .; CDR3: CATSSGTAGYTF; DNA: TGTGCCACCAGCAGTGGGACTGCAGGCTACACCTTC
V: TRBV7-2; size: .; J: TRBJ2-3; D: TRBD1; CDR3: CASSRTGLPTDTQYF; DNA: TGTGCCAGCAGTCGGACAGGCCTTCCCACAGATACGCAGTATTTT
V: TRBV7-2; size: .; J: TRBJ2-1; D: .; CDR3: CASSRDGSRYNEQFF; DNA: TGTGCCAGCAGCCGAGATGGGTCCCGGTACAATGAGCAGTTCTTC
V: TRBV27; size: .; J: TRBJ2-1; D: .; CDR3: CASSLTVRYNEQFF; DNA: TGTGCCAGCAGTCTGACAGTCCGGTACAATGAGCAGTTCTTC
V: TRBV2; size: once; J: TRBJ2-3; D: .; CDR3: CASSEALATQYF; DNA: TGTGCCAGCAGTGAAGCGCTGGCAACGCAGTATTTT
V: TRBV5-8; size: .; J: TRBJ1-3; D: .; CDR3: CASRGGNTIYF; DNA: TGTGCCAGCAGGGGTGGAAACACCATATATTTT
V: TRBV5-1; size: .; J: TRBJ2-4; D: TRBD1; CDR3: CASSLAGQENIQYF; DNA: TGCGCCAGCAGCTTGGCGGGACAGGAAAACATTCAGTACTTC
V: TRBV25-1; size: .; J: TRBJ2-1; D: .; CDR3: CASSEVTELGQFF; DNA: TGTGCCAGCAGTGAAGTTACCGAACTGGGGCAGTTCTTC
V: TRBV19; size: once; J: TRBJ2-2; D: TRBD1; CDR3: CASSRDRDTGELFF; DNA: TGTGCCAGTAGTCGGGACAGGGACACCGGGGAGCTGTTTTTT
V: TRBV6-4; size: .; J: TRBJ1-5; D: .; CDR3: CASSLEGGGQPQHF; DNA: TGTGCCAGCAGCTTAGAGGGTGGGGGACAGCCCCAGCATTTT
V: TRBV30; size: .; J: TRBJ1-6; D: .; CDR3: CAWRGLLNSPLHF; DNA: TGTGCCTGGAGAGGGCTTCTCAATTCACCCCTCCACTTT
V: TRBV14; size: .; J: TRBJ2-1; D: .; CDR3: CASSPGQGPLGGQFF; DNA: TGTGCCAGCAGCCCCGGGCAAGGCCCGTTGGGGGGGCAGTTCTTC
V: TRBV2; size: .; J: TRBJ1-5; D: .; CDR3: CASTATERQPQHF; DNA: TGTGCCAGCACTGCCACCGAACGGCAGCCCCAGCATTTT
V: TRBV7-9; size: .; J: TRBJ1-6; D: .; CDR3: CASRQEGTGSPLHF; DNA: TGTGCCAGCAGACAGGAGGGAACCGGTTCACCCCTCCACTTT
V: TRBV15; size: .; J: TRBJ2-5; D: TRBD1; CDR3: CATRDRGIETQYF; DNA: TGTGCCACCAGGGACAGGGGGATAGAGACCCAGTACTTC
V: TRBV4-1; size: few; J: TRBJ1-5; D: .; CDR3: CASSQSSLVRNNQPQHF; DNA: TGCGCCAGCAGCCAATCGAGTCTCGTACGGAACAATCAGCCCCAGCATTTT
V: TRBV18; size: .; J: TRBJ2-1; D: .; CDR3: CASSPPGIATTVKFF; DNA: TGTGCCAGCTCACCACCAGGTATAGCTACGACTGTTAAGTTCTTC
V: TRBV5-1; size: .; J: TRBJ1-1; D: .; CDR3: CASSLNDIRNTEAFF; DNA: TGCGCCAGCAGCTTGAATGACATCAGGAACACTGAAGCTTTCTTT
V: TRBV29-1; size: few; J: TRBJ1-1; D: TRBD1; CDR3: CSGLGDRNTEAFF; DNA: TGCAGCGGTCTGGGGGACAGGAACACTGAAGCTTTCTTT
V: TRBV30; size: .; J: TRBJ2-7; D: .; CDR3: CAWSVEGGDQQYF; DNA: TGTGCCTGGAGTGTGGAGGGCGGGGACCAGCAGTACTTC
V: TRBV6-1; size: .; J: TRBJ2-7; D: TRBD1; CDR3: CASSTRDRGPEEQYF; DNA: TGTGCCAGCAGTACCCGGGACAGGGGGCCCGAAGAGCAGTACTTC
V: TRBV4-1; size: .; J: TRBJ2-2; D: .; CDR3: CASSQDGQPNTGELFF; DNA: TGCGCCAGCAGCCAAGATGGGCAGCCGAACACCGGGGAGCTGTTTTTT
V: TRBV6-6; size: .; J: TRBJ1-2; D: .; CDR3: CASRGEGYTF; DNA: TGTGCCAGCAGAGGGGAAGGCTACACCTTC
V: TRBV14; size: .; J: TRBJ2-5; D: .; CDR3: CASSQGDRGTQYF; DNA: TGTGCCAGCAGCCAAGGGGACCGGGGGACCCAGTACTTC
V: TRBV18; size: .; J: TRBJ2-5; D: .; CDR3: CASSPGAYRAKETQYF; DNA: TGTGCCAGCTCACCCGGGGCCTACAGGGCTAAAGAGACCCAGTACTTC
V: TRBV2; size: .; J: TRBJ2-5; D: .; CDR3: CASSETAAGPARYF; DNA: TGTGCCAGCAGTGAAACCGCGGCGGGACCCGCCAGGTACTTC
V: TRBV11-1; size: .; J: TRBJ2-7; D: TRBD2; CDR3: CASSRGGNTYEQYF; DNA: TGTGCCAGCAGCCGGGGGGGGAACACCTACGAGCAGTACTTC
V: TRBV6-5; size: .; J: TRBJ1-5; D: .; CDR3: CASRAGFYSNQPQHF; DNA: TGTGCCAGCAGGGCAGGGTTTTATAGCAATCAGCCCCAGCATTTT
V: TRBV18; size: .; J: TRBJ2-7; D: .; CDR3: CASSPQGGTSYEQYF; DNA: TGTGCCAGCTCACCTCAGGGGGGCACCTCCTACGAGCAGTACTTC
V: TRBV5-1; size: .; J: TRBJ2-1; D: .; CDR3: CASSRQVDSYNEQFF; DNA: TGCGCCAGCAGCCGACAGGTGGACTCCTACAATGAGCAGTTCTTC
V: TRBV11-2; size: .; J: TRBJ2-3; D: .; CDR3: CASSLSERYTDTQYF; DNA: TGTGCCAGCAGCTTATCTGAGCGATACACAGATACGCAGTATTTT
V: TRBV7-8; size: .; J: TRBJ2-2; D: TRBD1; CDR3: CASSSPGQGYTGELFF; DNA: TGTGCCAGCAGCTCTCCGGGACAGGGGTACACCGGGGAGCTGTTTTTT
V: TRBV27; size: .; J: TRBJ1-2; D: .; CDR3: CASSFSGLTGTLNYGYTF; DNA: TGTGCCAGCAGTTTTTCAGGGCTCACTGGGACCTTGAACTATGGCTACACCTTC
V: TRBV18; size: .; J: TRBJ1-3; D: TRBD1; CDR3: CASSLLGGTASGNTIYF; DNA: TGTGCCAGCTCCCTTCTCGGTGGGACAGCTAGCGGAAACACCATATATTTT
V: TRBV20-1; size: .; J: TRBJ2-7; D: .; CDR3: CSATGAYEQYF; DNA: TGCAGTGCTACGGGGGCGTACGAGCAGTACTTC
V: TRBV14; size: .; J: TRBJ2-7; D: TRBD1; CDR3: CASSRGQALYEQYF; DNA: TGTGCCAGCAGCCGGGGACAGGCCCTTTACGAGCAGTACTTC
V: TRBV7-2; size: few; J: TRBJ2-1; D: TRBD1; CDR3: CASSFSTQTGSEQFF; DNA: TGTGCCAGCAGCTTTAGTACCCAGACAGGGAGCGAGCAGTTCTTC
V: TRBV5-1; size: .; J: TRBJ1-3; D: .; CDR3: CASSLGTGNTIYF; DNA: TGCGCCAGCAGCCTCGGGACAGGAAACACCATATATTTT
V: TRBV6-1; size: .; J: TRBJ2-5; D: TRBD2; CDR3: CASSEGIWTSSETQYF; DNA: TGTGCCAGCAGTGAGGGGATATGGACTAGCTCAGAGACCCAGTACTTC
V: TRBV19; size: .; J: TRBJ1-2; D: TRBD1; CDR3: CASSPDGTGRYGYTF; DNA: TGTGCCAGTAGTCCCGACGGGACAGGGAGGTATGGCTACACCTTC
V: TRBV6-5; size: .; J: TRBJ1-3; D: .; CDR3: CASSYSHSGNTIYF; DNA: TGTGCCAGCAGTTACTCCCACTCTGGAAACACCATATATTTT
V: TRBV4-1; size: few; J: TRBJ1-5; D: .; CDR3: CASSQFGTGNQPQHF; DNA: TGCGCCAGCAGCCAGTTCGGGACGGGCAATCAGCCCCAGCATTTT
V: TRBV7-2; size: .; J: TRBJ2-1; D: TRBD2; CDR3: CASSLRREMDEQFF; DNA: TGTGCCAGCAGCCTGAGGCGGGAGATGGATGAGCAGTTCTTC
V: TRBV6-5; size: once; J: TRBJ2-5; D: TRBD1; CDR3: CASSYGTGETQYF; DNA: TGTGCCAGCAGTTACGGGACAGGGGAGACCCAGTACTTC
V: TRBV6-5; size: .; J: TRBJ2-1; D: .; CDR3: CASSYGGEQFF; DNA: TGTGCCAGCAGTTACGGGGGTGAGCAGTTCTTC